This T cell receptor (beta chain) derives from a study of T cell changes during pregnancy in multiple sclerosis. Produced via immunoSEQ multiplex PCR; TCRdb's table is partial and in-frame only. The data contain 60,000 to 70,000 clones, 90% to 95% of them singletons. The sequenced sample was peripheral blood, obtained after pregnancy. This receptor was obtained from a female donor in good health, enrolled as a control in a pregnancy study.

DNA for the CDR3: TGTGCCAGCAGCTTAGGCAGGGGCGCCTACGAGCAGTACTTC. Its protein product is CASSLGRGAYEQYF. V is TRBV11-3 and J is TRBJ2-7, with D possibly TRBD1 on 6 matching bases. Trimming removed 1 base at V and 2 bases at J, with 9 bases between. This CDR3 has 14 amino acids. Germline loops: CDR1 SGHNT, CDR2 YENEEA.